Below are 5 T cell receptor beta chains sequenced from a single sample in a study of vaccination and CD4 T cells after COVID-19. Treatment indicated: approximately nine-day PBMC culture with coronavirus spike peptide pools or control peptides (ViraFEST assay). Cultured CD4+ T cell DNA underwent sequencing with the Oncomine TCR Beta short-read assay. TCRdb analysed the PCR reads with MiXCR anew, one entry per CDR3 protein. The table lists 15,000 or so distinct CDR3 sequences, 60% of them singletons. Their cognate antigens are unknown. The sample consisted of CD4+ T cells from blood, cultured in vitro. The source of these receptors is a human donor who had recovered from COVID-19.

The chain recombines TRBV28 with TRBJ2-2, with a weak D call TRBD2 (5 bases). Deletions cut 5 bases from V and 7 bases from J, with 17 bases between. The CDR3 loop spans 15 amino acids. From germline, CDR1 is MDHEN and CDR2 SYDVKM. The CDR3 sequence: CASSTESRTVGELFF. The CDR3 coding sequence is TGTGCCAGCAGTACCGAATCTCGGACTGTCGGGGAGCTGTTTTTT.

The rearrangement links TRBV2 to TRBJ2-3, with a weak D call TRBD1 (5 bases). V shed 9 bases and J shed 3 bases, with 16 bases lying between them. Germline lookup yields CDR1 SNHLY and CDR2 FYNNEI. The CDR3 is made up of 14 amino acids. CDR3: CARLGDKLTDTQYF. CDR3 nucleotides: TGTGCCAGATTAGGGGATAAGTTGACAGATACGCAGTATTTT.

Only a few counts were recorded for this clonotype. The chain carries TRBV20-1 and TRBJ1-4, with 8 positions matching TRBD1. Per the germline V gene, CDR1 is DFQATT and CDR2 is SNEGSKA (reference sequence). This CDR3 has 14 residues. J was trimmed by 5 bases and V by 6 bases; bases with no gene match: 8. The CDR3 here is CSATRRTGNEKLFF. CDR3 bases: TGCAGTGCCACCAGGAGGACAGGGAATGAAAAACTGTTTTTT.

The rearrangement links TRBV19 to TRBJ1-6; TRBD1 aligns across 7 bases. V lost 5 bases and J lost 7; bases outside the gene matches: 11. Germline V gene data show CDR1 as LNHDA and CDR2 as SQIVND (reference sequence). This CDR3 region has 16 residues. CDR3 region: CASSPRPTGKNSPLHF. The CDR3 DNA reads TGTGCCAGTAGTCCCCGACCGACAGGGAAGAATTCACCCCTCCACTTT. Variable domain in full (rest from reference TRBV19 and TRBJ1-6): DGGITQSPKYLFRKEGQNVTLSCEQNLNHDAMYWYRQDPGQGLRLIYYSQIVNDFQKGDIAEGYSVSREKKESFPLTVTSAQKNPTAFYLCASSPRPTGKNSPLHFGNGTRLTVT.

The chain links TRBV11-2 to TRBJ2-7, with D uncertain. The germline V gene encodes CDR1 SGHAT and CDR2 FQNNGV. V was cut by 5 bases and J by 3 bases, with 11 bases left in between. CDR3 length: 13 residues. The CDR3: CASSLGQNYEQYF. CDR3 nucleotide sequence: TGTGCCAGCAGCCTAGGGCAGAACTACGAGCAGTACTTC.